Here is one TCR beta chain with its context. TCRdb re-derived calls from the 5' RACE reads in MiXCR, one entry per CDR3 protein. The sample gives about 720,000 distinct CDR3 sequences, roughly 8% of which show up once; about 0.98% is in the top ten. The entry originates in a study of identical twins. Germline-derived CDR1 and CDR2 are GTSNPN and SVGIG (reference sequence). This CDR3 is 13 amino acids long. The V and J ends lost 0 bases and 7 bases respectively, with 9 bases between them. In addition, the sample was reused for a study of yellow fever vaccine responses in identical twins.

Input material: PBMCs. The gene calls are TRBV30 and TRBJ1-4, with D uncertain. The clonotype was recovered from a woman between 18 and 29 years old in good health. Here the CDR3 DNA reads TGTGCCTGGAGTGTAACCCGGGGTGAAAAACTGTTTTTT. This gives the protein CAWSVTRGEKLFF.